The clone carrying this TCR beta chain was counted ten times or more. The record originates from a study of blood T cell repertoires in COVID-19. Study-level background: The United States, Italy and Spain supplied acute and convalescent COVID-19 samples.

The repertoire was sequenced with immunoSEQ multiplex PCR; TCRdb's copy has only in-frame clones and lacks some. The table includes 250,000 to 350,000 clones, about 88% detected once. Between the trimmed V and J ends, which lost 0 bases and 3 bases, there was a span of 6 bases. The CDR3 runs 13 residues. Per the germline V gene, CDR1 is SGDLS and CDR2 is YYNGEE. V and J are TRBV9 and TRBJ2-5; the D is unclear. The clonotype comes from a man aged 55 to 70 who had recovered from COVID-19. What was sequenced was PBMCs or T cells enriched from blood (not recorded which). The CDR3, as DNA: TGTGCCAGCAGCGTAGGTAATAAAGAGACCCAGTACTTC. Amino acids: CASSVGNKETQYF.